The text below deals with one T cell receptor (beta chain). These data come from a study of beta chain features in type 1 diabetes. Reverse transcription of all isolated RNA meant that expressed TCRB transcripts were sequenced. The data were produced by immunoSEQ multiplex PCR, yet TCRdb's version contains in-frame clones alone and is incomplete. Here the sample spans under 900,000 clones, 15% to 20% being singletons. Germline CDR1 reads SGHDN; CDR2 reads FVKESK. The germline V and J ends were trimmed by 4 bases and 0 bases, with 10 bases remaining between them. The CDR3 consists of 14 residues. The sequenced sample was naive CD4+ T cells from blood. This rearrangement joins TRBV14 to TRBJ2-7; a possible D gene is TRBD2 (6 bases). The receptor was isolated from a woman between 18 and 29 years old in good health. CDR3 nucleotides: TGTGCCAGCAGCCTGGGGGGTTCCTCCTACGAGCAGTACTTC. Translating it yields CASSLGGSSYEQYF.